This T cell receptor beta chain was sequenced for a study of graft-versus-host responses after intestinal transplantation. Assay: immunoSEQ multiplex PCR; the TCRdb copy retains only in-frame clones and omits some. The sample contains about 110,000 clones, 90% to 95% of which appear only once. CDR1 is MNHEY, CDR2 SVGAGI, per germline. Trimming took off 6 bases at V and 3 bases at J, with 12 bases between the two ends. The CDR3 is made up of 14 amino acids. On this clone itself: The antigen is unknown.

The source was unstimulated CD4+ T cells sorted from spleen or lymph node cells, collected before transplant. The chain uses TRBV6-5 and TRBJ1-5, with D unclear. This receptor was identified in a human donor who was the organ donor for an intestinal transplant. This CDR3 is CASSRAGLNQPQHF. The CDR3, as DNA: TGTGCCAGCAGCCGGGCCGGACTCAATCAGCCCCAGCATTTT.